Shown below are 19 T cell receptor beta chains from a single sample sequenced in a study of blood T cells in healthy people across ages. With a J-beta primer mix and a sample-barcoded 5' primer, a second PCR ran about 7 to 12 cycles. TCRdb reprocessed the 5' RACE reads with MiXCR, giving one entry per CDR3 protein. The profile shows 800,000 to 1,300,000 distinct CDR3 sequences, 20% to 25% of them singletons. These data were also reused for a study on T cells of mothers and their children.

Sequencing was done on a sample of blood. The receptors originated from a girl aged 2 to 10 in good health.

This clonotype came up a few times. The chain carries TRBV15 and TRBJ2-7; TRBD1 aligns across 8 bases. The CDR3 spans 18 residues. In germline, CDR1 is LNHNV, CDR2 YYDKDF (reference sequence). V dropped 0 bases and J dropped 4; count of bases not matched to a gene: 14. CDR3 bases: TGTGCCACCAGCAGAGACCCCACCGGGACAGGTCGGAAGTACGAGCAGTACTTC. Amino acid sequence: CATSRDPTGTGRKYEQYF.

V gene TRBV27 combines with J gene TRBJ2-5; 7 positions agree with TRBD2. Germline lookup yields CDR1 MNHEY and CDR2 SMNVEV (reference sequence). Germline trimming cut 9 bases from V and 4 bases from J; bases unmatched to any gene: 23. The CDR3 length is 18 residues. Written as DNA, the CDR3 is TGTGCCAGAAACGCCACGACTAGCCGGAGGCGTGGGACAGAGACCCAGTACTTC. As protein: CARNATTSRRRGTETQYF.

The chain carries TRBV7-9 and TRBJ1-1, with D unresolved. The CDR3 contains 14 residues. The V end was cut by 3 bases, the J end by 1 base, with 9 bases between. Germline lookup yields CDR1 SEHNR and CDR2 FQNEAQ (reference sequence). The CDR3 protein is CASSFRNQNTEAFF. DNA for the CDR3: TGTGCCAGCAGCTTTAGAAACCAGAACACTGAAGCTTTCTTT.

With respect to this clonotype: The junction differs from germline at one of its ends, possibly a read error. CDR3 sequence reads: CGVVDEETGKEETQYF. The CDR3 nucleotides are TGCGGCGTTGTCGACGAGGAGACAGGGAAGGAAGAGACCCAGTACTTC. The chain recombines TRBV29-1 with TRBJ2-5, with TRBD1 matching over 7 bases. The CDR3 contains 16 residues. Germline values: CDR1 SQVTM, CDR2 ANQGSEA.

This clonotype was seen a few times. The rearrangement joins TRBV29-1 to TRBJ2-1; 7 bases map to TRBD2. The CDR3 is 13 amino acids. The ends lost 5 bases at V and 10 bases at J; junction bases unmatched: 11. Germline lookup yields CDR1 SQVTM and CDR2 ANQGSEA. CDR3 region: CSVLTSAPGEQFF. The DNA for the CDR3 is TGCAGCGTTCTAACTAGCGCCCCGGGGGAGCAGTTCTTC.

This clonotype was recorded a few times. The chain is built from TRBV7-2 and TRBJ1-2; the match to TRBD1 covers 7 bases. With V trimmed by 3 bases and J by 7 bases, 14 bases remained unmatched. Looked up from germline, CDR1 is SGHTA and CDR2 is FQGNSA. This CDR3 is 16 amino acids long. DNA of the CDR3: TGTGCCAGCAGCTTGTCAGTAGAACAGGGGCGTGGTGGCTACACCTTC. Translating it yields CASSLSVEQGRGGYTF. Full variable domain (missing parts from reference TRBV7-2 and TRBJ1-2): GAGVSQSPSNKVTEKGKDVELRCDPISGHTALYWYRQSLGQGLEFLIYFQGNSAPDKSGLPSDRFSAERTGGSVSTLTIQRTQQEDSAVYLCASSLSVEQGRGGYTFGSGTRLTVV.

As to this clonotype: The junction and the germline gene differ at one end; a read error may be behind it. The chain has TRBV7-8 and TRBJ2-5; D is unresolved. CDR1 is SGHVS and CDR2 is FQNEAQ in the germline V gene. The CDR3 runs to 14 residues. The CDR3 sequence is CASSLDWVQETQYF. Written as DNA, the CDR3 is TGTGCCAGCAGTTTAGATTGGGTCCAAGAGACCCAGTACTTC. The full variable domain, its missing parts supplied by reference TRBV7-8 and TRBJ2-5, is GAGVSQSPRYKVAKRGQDVALRCDPISGHVSLFWYQQALGQGPEFLTYFQNEAQLDKSGLPSDRFFAERPEGSVSTLKIQRTQQEDSAVYLCASSLDWVQETQYFGPGTRLLVL.

V usage is TRBV6-5 and J usage is TRBJ2-5; TRBD2 matches 12 bases. Germline values: CDR1 MNHEY, CDR2 SVGAGI. The CDR3 spans 14 residues. Trimming cost V 10 bases and J 5 bases; bases outside gene matches: 8. For the CDR3, the DNA is TGTGCCACCCGACTAGCGGGAGCGCATGAGACCCAGTACTTC. It yields the protein CATRLAGAHETQYF.

This clonotype has just a few counts. The chain combines TRBV7-3 with TRBJ2-3; 8 bases align to TRBD2. The CDR3 is made up of 18 amino acids. Germline CDR1 and CDR2: SGHTA and FQGTGA. J was trimmed by 5 bases and V by 0 bases; bases with no gene match: 13. The CDR3 here is CASSLTPTRGGQGDTQYF. CDR3 bases: TGTGCCAGCAGCTTAACTCCTACTCGGGGGGGCCAAGGAGATACGCAGTATTTT.

The rearrangement links TRBV20-1 to TRBJ2-3; 14 bases are a match to TRBD2. The V gene end was trimmed by 7 bases and the J gene end by 5 bases; junction bases not matched to a gene: 5. Germline assignment: CDR1 DFQATT and CDR2 SNEGSKA (reference sequence). The CDR3 extends over 14 amino acids. CDR3 protein: CSGTSGGLGDTQYF. CDR3 DNA: TGCAGTGGGACTAGCGGGGGGCTTGGAGATACGCAGTATTTT.

This clonotype was counted between two and nine times. The genes are TRBV10-3 and TRBJ2-4; tentatively, D is TRBD2 (5 bases). The CDR3 extends over 12 amino acids. V lost 4 bases and J lost 9, with 10 bases in between. Per the germline V gene, CDR1 is ENHRY and CDR2 is SYGVKD. The CDR3 sequence: CAISAEGSIQYF. The CDR3 region has the DNA TGTGCCATCAGTGCTGAGGGCAGCATTCAGTACTTC.

This clonotype was counted between two and nine times. This chain joins TRBV4-2 and TRBJ2-5, with 10 bases identical to TRBD1. The DNA end is more similar to TRBJ2-7, so the J call may be wrong. The CDR3 length is 17 residues. Germline-derived CDR1 and CDR2 are LGHNA and YNFKEQ. The CDR3 loop is CASSHPTAGQGTYEQYF. In nucleotides, the CDR3 is TGTGCCAGCAGCCACCCTACCGCGGGACAGGGGACCTACGAGCAGTACTTC.

The V and J genes are TRBV21-1 and TRBJ1-2. TRBV21-1 is recorded as a pseudogene. The length of the CDR3 is 17 residues. In nucleotides, the CDR3 is TGTGCCAGCAGCAAAGCGGGGGCCCAATTTCGGAGCTATGGCTACACCTTC. Amino acid sequence: CASSKAGAQFRSYGYTF.

The chain is built from TRBV12-3 or TRBV12-4 and TRBJ2-7; D assignment may be TRBD1 or TRBD2 (5 bases each). The CDR3 runs 14 residues. V was shortened by 2 bases and J by 3 bases, with 11 bases between the two germline ends. The CDR3 DNA reads TGTGCCAGCAGTTTATGGGGACCGCACTACGAGCAGTACTTC. Translated: CASSLWGPHYEQYF.

The chain uses TRBV2 and TRBJ1-4, with 7 positions matching TRBD1. The CDR3 has 14 residues. The V and J ends lost 4 bases and 5 bases, in that order; junction bases with no gene match: 4. Germline values: CDR1 SNHLY, CDR2 FYNNEI. The DNA of the CDR3 is TGTGCCAGCAGTGGGGACAGAACAAATGAAAAACTGTTTTTT. Translation gives CASSGDRTNEKLFF.

This clonotype came up a few times. The chain couples TRBV20-1 to TRBJ2-7; TRBD1 aligns across 9 bases. After removal of 2 bases from V and 6 bases from J, the junction contained 5 bases not matched to a gene. CDR1 DFQATT and CDR2 SNEGSKA come from the germline V gene (reference sequence). The CDR3 has 13 amino acids. CDR3 in amino acids: CSARRGTGSEQYF. The CDR3 DNA sequence: TGCAGTGCTAGAAGGGGGACAGGGAGCGAGCAGTACTTC.

This chain's CDR3 is CASRSSLTTYGYTF. The CDR3 coding sequence is TGTGCCAGCAGAAGTTCGTTGACCACATATGGCTACACCTTC. The chain has TRBV6-1 and TRBJ1-2; D is ambiguous. The CDR3 loop spans 14 amino acids. Between the trimmed V and J ends, which lost 6 bases and 5 bases, there was a span of 16 bases. Germline CDR1 is MNHNS and CDR2 is SASEGT.

The V call is TRBV28, the J call TRBJ2-2, with D unresolved. The germline gives CDR1 MDHEN, CDR2 SYDVKM. The length of the CDR3 is 13 residues. Trimming stripped 6 bases from V and 7 bases from J, with 12 bases between. CDR3 sequence reads: CASSPLHGGELFF. The CDR3 bases are TGTGCCAGCAGCCCTTTGCATGGCGGGGAGCTGTTTTTT. The full variable domain, completed using reference TRBV28 and TRBJ2-2, is DVKVTQSSRYLVKRTGEKVFLECVQDMDHENMFWYRQDPGLGLRLIYFSYDVKMKEKGDIPEGYSVSREKKERFSLILESASTNQTSMYLCASSPLHGGELFFGEGSRLTVL.

This clonotype turned up a few times. The chain recombines TRBV19 with TRBJ2-7; D call uncertain. This CDR3 comprises 13 residues. The V gene lost 1 base and the J gene lost 2 bases, with 6 bases spanning the gap. Germline V gene sequence: CDR1 LNHDA, CDR2 SQIVND (reference sequence). CDR3 in amino acids: CASSIALTYEQYF. The CDR3 nucleotides are TGTGCCAGTAGTATAGCACTGACCTACGAGCAGTACTTC.